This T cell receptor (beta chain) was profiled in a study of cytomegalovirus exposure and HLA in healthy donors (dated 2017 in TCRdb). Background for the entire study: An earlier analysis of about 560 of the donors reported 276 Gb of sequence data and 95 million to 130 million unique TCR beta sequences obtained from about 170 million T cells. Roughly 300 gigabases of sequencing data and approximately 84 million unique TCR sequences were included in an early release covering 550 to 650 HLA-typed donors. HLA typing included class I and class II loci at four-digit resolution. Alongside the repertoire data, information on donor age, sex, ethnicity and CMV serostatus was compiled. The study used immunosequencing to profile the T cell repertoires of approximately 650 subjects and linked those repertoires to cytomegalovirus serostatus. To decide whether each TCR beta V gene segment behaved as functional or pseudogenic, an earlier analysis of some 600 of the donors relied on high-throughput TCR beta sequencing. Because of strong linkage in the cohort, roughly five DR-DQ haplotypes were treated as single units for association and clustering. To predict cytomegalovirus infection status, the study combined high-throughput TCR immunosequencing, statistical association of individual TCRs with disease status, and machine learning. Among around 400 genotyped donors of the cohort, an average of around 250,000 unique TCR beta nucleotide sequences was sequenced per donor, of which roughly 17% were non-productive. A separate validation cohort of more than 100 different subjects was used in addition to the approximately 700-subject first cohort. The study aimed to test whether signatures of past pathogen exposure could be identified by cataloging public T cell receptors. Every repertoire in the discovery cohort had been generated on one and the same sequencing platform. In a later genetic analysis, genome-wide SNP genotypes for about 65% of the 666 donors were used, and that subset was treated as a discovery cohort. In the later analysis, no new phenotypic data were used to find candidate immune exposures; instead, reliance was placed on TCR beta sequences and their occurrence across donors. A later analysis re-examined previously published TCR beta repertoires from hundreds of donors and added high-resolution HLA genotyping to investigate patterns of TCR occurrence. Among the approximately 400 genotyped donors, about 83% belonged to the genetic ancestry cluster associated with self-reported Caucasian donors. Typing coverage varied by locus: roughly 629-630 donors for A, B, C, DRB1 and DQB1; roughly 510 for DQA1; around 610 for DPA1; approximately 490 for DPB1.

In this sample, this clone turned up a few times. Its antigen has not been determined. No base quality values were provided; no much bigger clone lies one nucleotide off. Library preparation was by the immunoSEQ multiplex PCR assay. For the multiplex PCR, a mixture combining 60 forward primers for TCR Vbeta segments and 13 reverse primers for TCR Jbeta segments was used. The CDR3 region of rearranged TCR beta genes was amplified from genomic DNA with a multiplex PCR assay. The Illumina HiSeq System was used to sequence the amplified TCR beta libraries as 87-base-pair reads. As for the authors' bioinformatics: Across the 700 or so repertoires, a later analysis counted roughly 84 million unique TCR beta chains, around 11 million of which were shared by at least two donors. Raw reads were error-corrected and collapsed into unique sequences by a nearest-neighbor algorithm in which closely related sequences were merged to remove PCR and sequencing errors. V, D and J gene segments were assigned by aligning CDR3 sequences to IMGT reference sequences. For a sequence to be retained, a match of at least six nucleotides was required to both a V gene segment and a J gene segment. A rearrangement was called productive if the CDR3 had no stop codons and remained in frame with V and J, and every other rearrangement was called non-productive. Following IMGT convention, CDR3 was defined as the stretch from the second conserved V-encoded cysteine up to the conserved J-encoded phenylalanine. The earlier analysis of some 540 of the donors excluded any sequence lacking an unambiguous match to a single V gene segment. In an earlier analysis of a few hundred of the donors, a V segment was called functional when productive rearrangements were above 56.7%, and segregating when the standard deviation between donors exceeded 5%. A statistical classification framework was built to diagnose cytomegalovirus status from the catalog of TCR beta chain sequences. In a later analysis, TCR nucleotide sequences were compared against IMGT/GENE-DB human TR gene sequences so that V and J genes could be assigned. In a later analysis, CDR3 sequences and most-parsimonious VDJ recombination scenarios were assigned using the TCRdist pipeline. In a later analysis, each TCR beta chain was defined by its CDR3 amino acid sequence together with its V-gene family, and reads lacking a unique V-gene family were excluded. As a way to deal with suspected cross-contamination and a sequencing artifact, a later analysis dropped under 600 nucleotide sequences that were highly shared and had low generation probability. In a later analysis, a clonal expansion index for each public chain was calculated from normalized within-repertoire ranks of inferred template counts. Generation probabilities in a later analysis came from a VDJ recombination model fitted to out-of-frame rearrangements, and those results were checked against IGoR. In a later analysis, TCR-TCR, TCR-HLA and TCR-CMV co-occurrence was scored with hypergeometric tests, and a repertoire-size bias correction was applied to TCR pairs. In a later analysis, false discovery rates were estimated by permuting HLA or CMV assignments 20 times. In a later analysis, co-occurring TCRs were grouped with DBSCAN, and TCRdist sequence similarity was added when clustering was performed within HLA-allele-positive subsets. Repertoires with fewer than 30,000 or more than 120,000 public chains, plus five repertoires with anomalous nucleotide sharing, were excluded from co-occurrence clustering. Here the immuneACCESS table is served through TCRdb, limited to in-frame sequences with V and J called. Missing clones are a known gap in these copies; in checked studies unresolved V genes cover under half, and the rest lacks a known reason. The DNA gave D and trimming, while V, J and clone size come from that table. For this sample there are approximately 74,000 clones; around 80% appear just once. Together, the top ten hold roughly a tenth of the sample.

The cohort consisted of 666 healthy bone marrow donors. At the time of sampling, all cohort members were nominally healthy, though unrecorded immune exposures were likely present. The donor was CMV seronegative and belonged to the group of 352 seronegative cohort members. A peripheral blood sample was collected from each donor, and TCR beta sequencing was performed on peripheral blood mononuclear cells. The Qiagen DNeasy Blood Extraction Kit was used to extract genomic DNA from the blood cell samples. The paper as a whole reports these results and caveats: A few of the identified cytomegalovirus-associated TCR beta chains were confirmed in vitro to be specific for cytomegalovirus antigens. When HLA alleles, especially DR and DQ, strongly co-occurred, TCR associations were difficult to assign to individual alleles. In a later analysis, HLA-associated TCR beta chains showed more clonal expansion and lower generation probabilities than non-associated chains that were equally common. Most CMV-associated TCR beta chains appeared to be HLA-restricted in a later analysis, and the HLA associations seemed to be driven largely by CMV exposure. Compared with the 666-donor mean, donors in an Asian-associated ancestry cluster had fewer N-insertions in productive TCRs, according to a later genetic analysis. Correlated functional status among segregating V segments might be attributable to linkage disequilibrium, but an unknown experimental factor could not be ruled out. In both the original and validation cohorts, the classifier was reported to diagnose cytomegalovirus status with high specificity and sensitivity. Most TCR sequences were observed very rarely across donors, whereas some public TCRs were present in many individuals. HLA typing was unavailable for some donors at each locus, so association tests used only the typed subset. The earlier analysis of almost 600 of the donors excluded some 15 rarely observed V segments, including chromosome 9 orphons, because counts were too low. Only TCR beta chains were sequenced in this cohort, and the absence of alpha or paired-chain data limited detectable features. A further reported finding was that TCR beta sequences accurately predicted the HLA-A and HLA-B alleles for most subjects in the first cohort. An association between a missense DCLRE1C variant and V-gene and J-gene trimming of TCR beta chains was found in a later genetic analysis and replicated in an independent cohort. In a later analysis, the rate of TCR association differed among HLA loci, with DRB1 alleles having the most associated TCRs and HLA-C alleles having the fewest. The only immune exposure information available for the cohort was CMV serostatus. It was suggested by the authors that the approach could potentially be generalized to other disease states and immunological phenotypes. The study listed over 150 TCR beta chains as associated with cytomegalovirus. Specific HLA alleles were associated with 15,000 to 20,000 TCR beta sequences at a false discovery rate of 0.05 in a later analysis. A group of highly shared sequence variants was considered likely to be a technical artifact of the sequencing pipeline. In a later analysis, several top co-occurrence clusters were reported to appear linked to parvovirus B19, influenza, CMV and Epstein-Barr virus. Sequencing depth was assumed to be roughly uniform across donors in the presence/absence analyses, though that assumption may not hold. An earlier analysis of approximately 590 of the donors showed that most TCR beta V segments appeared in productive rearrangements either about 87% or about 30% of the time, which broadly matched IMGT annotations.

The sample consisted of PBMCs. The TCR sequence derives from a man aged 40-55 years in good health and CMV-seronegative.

The DNA reads TGTGCCAGCAGCACAAGTGAATCCGGAAACACCATATATTTT. This is translated as CASSTSESGNTIYF. The rearrangement joined TRBV5-6 to TRBJ1-3, with the D gene not clear enough to name. Between the V and J ends, shortened by 4 bases and 4 bases respectively, the junction contains 12 bases. The germline V gene gives CDR1 as SGHDT and CDR2 as YYEEEE. The cysteine opens and the phenylalanine closes a CDR3 of 14 amino acids. Only the CDR3 region is kept as DNA, spanning 42 bases read in frame from base 1.